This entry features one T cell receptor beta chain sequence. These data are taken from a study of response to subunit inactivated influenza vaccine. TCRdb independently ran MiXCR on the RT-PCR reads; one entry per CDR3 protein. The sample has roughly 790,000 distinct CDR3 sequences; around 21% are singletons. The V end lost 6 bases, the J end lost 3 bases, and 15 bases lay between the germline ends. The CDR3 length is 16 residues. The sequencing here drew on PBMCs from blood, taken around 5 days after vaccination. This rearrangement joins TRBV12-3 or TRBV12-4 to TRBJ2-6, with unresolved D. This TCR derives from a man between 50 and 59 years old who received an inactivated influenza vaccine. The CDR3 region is CASRQGELVGANVLTF. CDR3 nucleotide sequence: TGTGCCAGCAGACAAGGAGAGCTCGTTGGGGCCAACGTCCTGACTTTC.